One sample yielded the 7 T cell receptor beta chains listed below, sequenced in a study of blood T cell repertoires in COVID-19 (dated by TCRdb to about 2020). The library came from the immunoSEQ multiplex PCR assay. TCRdb holds this immuneACCESS table with in-frame rearrangements only. Some clones are missing; in checked studies, unresolved V genes explain under half, and the rest has no known cause. The sample profile shows approximately 200,000 clones; around 85% of them were found once. Of the sample, under 20% is held by the ten largest clones. The specimen was PBMCs or T cells enriched from blood (not recorded which). All receptors derive from a man aged 35 to 55 who had recovered from COVID-19.

In its sample, this clone was seen a few times. The chain couples TRBV6-2 or TRBV6-3 to TRBJ1-2; 7 nucleotides agree with TRBD1. The CDR3 sequence is 14 residues long. V shed 2 bases and J 5 bases; nucleotides not matched to a gene: 5. CDR1 is MNHEY and CDR2 is SVGEGT in the germline V gene. As DNA, the CDR3 is TGTGCCAGCAGTTACAGGACAGGAGTTTATGGCTACACCTTC. It translates to CASSYRTGVYGYTF.

The chain uses TRBV5-1 and TRBJ2-7; 9 nucleotides match TRBD1. V was pared by 3 bases and J by 2 bases, with 3 bases of the junction left unmatched. Germline V gene lookup returns CDR1 SGHRS and CDR2 YFSETQ. The CDR3 spans 14 residues. CDR3 coding DNA: TGCGCCAGCAGCTCGGGACAGGGCCCCTACGAGCAGTACTTC. Amino acids: CASSSGQGPYEQYF.

This sequence joins TRBV19 and TRBJ1-5; D might be TRBD1 (6 bases). V lost 3 bases, J lost 11 bases, and 20 bases lay in between. Per germline, CDR1 LNHDA and CDR2 SQIVND (reference sequence). This CDR3 has 15 residues. CDR3 DNA sequence: TGTGCCAGTAGTATCGGAGACCGGGTGAGGGGGACCCAGCATTTT. Its translation is CASSIGDRVRGTQHF.

A remark on this clone: Germline and junction disagree at one end, which may indicate a read error. The chain joins TRBV2 to TRBJ2-5; 7 positions match TRBD1. The CDR3 totals 14 residues. Germline V gene data show CDR1 as SNHLY and CDR2 as FYNNEI. This chain's CDR3 is CASSGLGYGTQGDF. The CDR3 DNA sequence: TGTGCCAGCAGTGGTTTAGGGTACGGGACCCAGGGGGACTTC.

CDR3 region: CASSDSGRAGNEQFF. The CDR3 DNA follows: TGTGCCAGCAGTGATAGCGGGAGGGCGGGGAATGAGCAGTTCTTC. The chain carries TRBV25-1 and TRBJ2-1; TRBD2 matches at 11 bases. Germline CDR1 MGHDK, CDR2 SYGVNS. CDR3 length: 15 residues. Trimming cost V 3 bases and J 7 bases; bases outside gene matches: 5.

The genes are TRBV5-8 and TRBJ1-2; D is undetermined. V dropped 0 bases and J dropped 8 bases, with 23 bases sitting between them. Germline CDR1 is SGHTS and CDR2 is YDEGEE. The CDR3 is made up of 17 amino acids. The CDR3 spells CASSLAEQSPLIGGYTF. CDR3 sequence (DNA): TGTGCCAGCAGCTTGGCCGAACAGTCCCCCCTAATCGGCGGCTACACCTTC.

The V gene is TRBV7-9, the J gene TRBJ1-6, with a possible D match to TRBD1 (6 bases). V lost 6 bases to trimming and J lost 8 bases, with 17 bases between them. Germline V gene lookup returns CDR1 SEHNR and CDR2 FQNEAQ (reference sequence). This CDR3 spans 15 amino acids. In DNA, the CDR3 is TGTGCCAGCAGACTGGACAGTTTCGGCGATTCACCCCTCCACTTT. Its translation: CASRLDSFGDSPLHF.